This T cell receptor (beta chain) was obtained from a study of blood T cell repertoires in COVID-19. Study details: Researchers got acute and convalescent COVID-19 samples from the United States, Italy and Spain. Sample material is recorded as cDNA or gDNA derived from T cells, B-cell-depleted T cells, or PBMCs.

CDR3 length: 16 amino acids. Trimming removed 7 bases from V and 2 bases from J; junction bases left unmatched: 11. CDR1 SGHTA and CDR2 FQGNSA come from the germline V gene. This clone appeared once. Followed over time, Seattle patients had been enrolled while infection was active. Original processing methods: Amplified reference gene primers provided the basis for estimating nucleated cell counts. Method: immunoSEQ multiplex PCR; TCRdb's copy keeps in-frame clones and lacks some. For V, J and clone size, that table is used; D and trimming come from the DNA. Among tens of thousands of clones, about 84% were seen once, and the ten largest hold 13%.

The clonotype was recovered from a man in his forties or fifties with COVID-19, enrolled during active disease. The chain links TRBV7-2 to TRBJ2-3; the match to TRBD2 covers 8 bases. The material sequenced was peripheral blood. This CDR3 is CASTPFGRGVTDTQYF. Written as DNA, the CDR3 is TGTGCCAGCACCCCCTTTGGGCGGGGGGTCACAGATACGCAGTATTTT.